Listed below are T cell receptor beta chains from one sample, sequenced in a study of T-cell memory formation after mild COVID-19. Each CDR3 protein is one row after TCRdb ran MiXCR on the 5' RACE reads. Altogether nearly 200,000 distinct CDR3 sequences are present, around 18% being singletons, with the ten largest covering approximately 2.4%. Sequenced sample: PBMCs or a T cell subset sorted from them (not recorded which). The receptors originated from an adult woman who had mild COVID-19 (a few samples of this study predate the infection). Cell type and time point are not known. Each CDR3 is given with its conserved first and last residue. A D gene is named only where the DNA matches it firmly. The size field is filled for only some rows; it gives once, few, many or a size class.

cdr3_nt cdr3_aa clone_size v_call d_call j_call
TGTGCCAGCAACGATAAGCCCCAGCATTTT CASNDKPQHF NA TRBV28 NA TRBJ1-5
TGTGCCAGCAGCTTAGAGTGGGCGGGAGCCTACAATGAGCAGTTCTTC CASSLEWAGAYNEQFF few TRBV7-9 TRBD2 TRBJ2-1
TGTGCCAGCAGTCTCGCGGGCGCAGGGTGGACTGAAGCTTTCTTT CASSLAGAGWTEAFF NA TRBV12-3/TRBV12-4 NA TRBJ1-1
TGCGCCAGCATGGGACAGGGGTACTATGGCTACACCTTC CASMGQGYYGYTF few TRBV10-2 TRBD1 TRBJ1-2
TGTGCCATCAGTGAGTCTCAGGTTGGCGAGCAGTACTTC CAISESQVGEQYF many TRBV10-3 NA TRBJ2-7
TGTGCCAGCAGTTACTCGGGACAGAGCGGCTACGAGCAGTACTTC CASSYSGQSGYEQYF NA TRBV6-2/TRBV6-3 TRBD1 TRBJ2-7
TGTGCCAGCAGTTCCGCCAGGGGCTCAATTTGGGGAACTGAAGCTTTCTTT CASSSARGSIWGTEAFF few TRBV12-3/TRBV12-4 NA TRBJ1-1
TGTGCCAGCAGCCGAGGGACGTTCTCGAACACTGAAGCTTTCTTT CASSRGTFSNTEAFF few TRBV14 NA TRBJ1-1
TGTGCCAGCAGTCCTTTCGCAGGGGGCTATGGCTACACCTTC CASSPFAGGYGYTF few TRBV12-3/TRBV12-4 TRBD1 TRBJ1-2
TGCAGTGCTCCTCCGGTCTATGGCTACACCTTC CSAPPVYGYTF few TRBV20-1 NA TRBJ1-2
TGCAGCGTTGAAGATTCACAGGTGGACATTCAGTACTTC CSVEDSQVDIQYF many TRBV29-1 NA TRBJ2-4
TGCAGCGTTGAACAGTTCTACGAGCAGTACTTC CSVEQFYEQYF NA TRBV29-1 NA TRBJ2-7
TGTGCCAGCAGCGTAGGGCCAGCAGCCTTTGAGCAGTTCTTC CASSVGPAAFEQFF many TRBV9 NA TRBJ2-1
TGTGCCAGCGGACGACAGGGAGGGGGCGATGAAGCTTTCTTT CASGRQGGGDEAFF NA TRBV6-6 TRBD1 TRBJ1-1
TGTGCCAGCAGCCAGGTGGGGGGCTACACCTTC CASSQVGGYTF NA TRBV3-1 NA TRBJ1-2
TGTGCCAGCAGGATGGGGGGGCTTCGAGACTATGGCTACACCTTC CASRMGGLRDYGYTF once TRBV2 NA TRBJ1-2
TGTGCCAGCAGTGTCGGACAGGGAATGACTGAAGCTTTCTTT CASSVGQGMTEAFF few TRBV27 TRBD1 TRBJ1-1
TGCGCCAGCAGTAAAATGGACAGGGCCGATGAGCAGTTCTTC CASSKMDRADEQFF NA TRBV5-1 TRBD1 TRBJ2-1
TGCGCCAGCCGGCGGACTAGCGGGATTCTCGATGAGCAGTTCTTC CASRRTSGILDEQFF many TRBV5-1 TRBD2 TRBJ2-1
TGTGCCAGCAGAGGACAGGGTCATAACTATGGCTACACCTTC CASRGQGHNYGYTF few TRBV3-1 TRBD1 TRBJ1-2
TGCGCCAGCAGTCAAGACCTGGCAGATGGCTACACCTTC CASSQDLADGYTF NA TRBV4-3 NA TRBJ1-2
TGCAGTGCTAGGGATATAAACAGGGGGAACACTGAAGCTTTCTTT CSARDINRGNTEAFF NA TRBV20-1 TRBD1 TRBJ1-1
TGTGCCAGCAGTTTAGCGAGGAAAGGGATCAATCAGCCCCAGCATTTT CASSLARKGINQPQHF NA TRBV12-3/TRBV12-4 NA TRBJ1-5
TGCGCCAGCAGCTTGGGACAGCCCTTGGGGTACACTGAAGCTTTCTTT CASSLGQPLGYTEAFF few TRBV5-1 NA TRBJ1-1
TGCAGCGTTAACCGGGACAGGGATACCGGGGAGCTGTTTTTT CSVNRDRDTGELFF NA TRBV29-1 TRBD1 TRBJ2-2
TGCGCCAGCAGCCAAGTTAGAATGGATGAGCAGTTCTTC CASSQVRMDEQFF NA TRBV4-1 NA TRBJ2-1
TGTGCCAGCAAGCTCGCCCGGACTAGTGTCTACAATGAGCAGTTCTTC CASKLARTSVYNEQFF NA TRBV12-3/TRBV12-4 TRBD2 TRBJ2-1
TGTGCCAGCAGCCATCTCATGGGGACAGTCTACAATGAGCAGTTCTTC CASSHLMGTVYNEQFF NA TRBV3-1 TRBD1 TRBJ2-1
TGTGCCAGCAGCGTCCGACAGGGAATCCAAGAGACCCAGTACTTC CASSVRQGIQETQYF few TRBV9 TRBD1 TRBJ2-5
TGCAGTGCTTCCGGGACAGGGGGTTTTGATTCACCCCTCCACTTT CSASGTGGFDSPLHF few TRBV20-1 TRBD1 TRBJ1-6
TGTGCCAGCAGTTTTCGGTCTCCGTCCTACGAGCAGTACTTC CASSFRSPSYEQYF few TRBV28 NA TRBJ2-7
TGTGCCAGCAGGGACAGGGGGCGAGGGAATCAGCCCCAGCATTTT CASRDRGRGNQPQHF NA TRBV2 TRBD1 TRBJ1-5
TGTGCCAGCAACAACCCAGGGGCGGCCACTGAAGCTTTCTTT CASNNPGAATEAFF NA TRBV5-6 NA TRBJ1-1
TGTGCCAGTAGTACCCGGACACCCCCAACTAATGAAAAACTGTTTTTT CASSTRTPPTNEKLFF NA TRBV19 NA TRBJ1-4
TGTGCCAGCAGCTTAGTGGGCCCCCATGAAGCTTTCTTT CASSLVGPHEAFF NA TRBV7-9 NA TRBJ1-1
TGTGCCACCAGCAGAGGAGGACAGGGAGGCGAGACCCAGTACTTC CATSRGGQGGETQYF NA TRBV15 TRBD1 TRBJ2-5
TGTGCCAGCAGGAGAGGACAGGTACGGCAGCCCCAGCATTTT CASRRGQVRQPQHF few TRBV28 TRBD1 TRBJ1-5
TGCGCCAGCAGCCTTCTGACAGGAACCTACAATGAGCAGTTCTTC CASSLLTGTYNEQFF many TRBV4-3 NA TRBJ2-1
TGTGCCAGCAGCGTAGAGGGGATCCTAGCGGGAGGCACCGGGGAGCTGTTTTTT CASSVEGILAGGTGELFF few TRBV9 TRBD2 TRBJ2-2
TGCGCCAGCAGCAGGCTAAGCACAGATACGCAGTATTTT CASSRLSTDTQYF many TRBV5-1 NA TRBJ2-3
TGCGCCAGCAGCTTTCAGTCCGGTTTGAACACTGAAGCTTTCTTT CASSFQSGLNTEAFF NA TRBV5-1 NA TRBJ1-1
TGCAGTACTGCTAGCGGGGGGCATGGCGGGGAGCTGTTTTTT CSTASGGHGGELFF few TRBV20-1 TRBD2 TRBJ2-2
TGTGCCAGCAGCTTAGCGGGTTCCAGCGAGCAGTACTTC CASSLAGSSEQYF NA TRBV7-2 NA TRBJ2-7
TGTGCCAGCAGTTCGGGGGGAGACACGCAGTATTTT CASSSGGDTQYF few TRBV2 TRBD2 TRBJ2-3
TGTGCCGTAGGGGGTGGAGGCAATCAGCCCCAGCATTTT CAVGGGGNQPQHF few TRBV25-1 NA TRBJ1-5
TGTGCCAGCAGCGAGAGGGGACAGATCTCTGGGGCCAACGTCCTGACTTTC CASSERGQISGANVLTF few TRBV9 TRBD1 TRBJ2-6
TGCGCCAGCAGCCCGGCGACTAGCGGGAAAGCCGGGGAGCTGTTTTTT CASSPATSGKAGELFF NA TRBV5-1 TRBD2 TRBJ2-2
TGCGCCAGCAGCTCGGAAGTACAGGGAACTGAAGCTTTCTTT CASSSEVQGTEAFF few TRBV5-1 NA TRBJ1-1
TGTGCCAGCAGTTTTAAGCAGATTTACGGCAATGAGCAGTTCTTC CASSFKQIYGNEQFF few TRBV12-3/TRBV12-4 NA TRBJ2-1
TGCGCCAGCAGCCCTAGCGGGAGGAGGATTGGTGAGCAGTTCTTC CASSPSGRRIGEQFF NA TRBV5-1 TRBD2 TRBJ2-1
TGTGCCAGCAGCTTAGAGACCCGGACAGGGGGCGCGGAGACCCAGTACTTC CASSLETRTGGAETQYF many TRBV7-2 TRBD1 TRBJ2-5